Listed here is a single T cell receptor (beta chain). This entry belongs to a study of blood T cell repertoires in COVID-19. The overall study: Nucleic acid was either cDNA or gDNA, and it came from T cells, B-cell-depleted T cells, or PBMCs.

Assay: immunoSEQ multiplex PCR; the TCRdb copy retains only in-frame clones and omits some. The table lists some 200,000 clones, 86% of them singletons. This sequence was found in a woman aged 50 to 60 with acute or convalescent COVID-19. Sequenced sample: peripheral blood.

CDR3 nucleotide sequence: TGTGCCAGCAGCTTAGGGTCGGACAGGGGTAACGAGCAGTACTTC. Protein product: CASSLGSDRGNEQYF. The V gene is TRBV11-3, the J gene TRBJ2-7; 9 bases fit TRBD1. Germline V gene data show CDR1 as SGHNT and CDR2 as YENEEA. The CDR3 sequence is 15 residues long. V lost 1 base and J lost 5; bases outside the gene matches: 6. The full variable domain, in which reference TRBV11-3 and TRBJ2-7 provide the parts outside the CDR3, is EAGVVQSPRYKIIEKKQPVAFWCNPISGHNTLYWYLQNLGQGPELLIRYENEEAVDDSQLPKDRFSAERLKGVDSTLKIQPAELGDSAVYLCASSLGSDRGNEQYFGPGTRLTVT.